The 25 T cell receptor beta chains below were found in one sample sequenced in a study of cytomegalovirus exposure and HLA in healthy donors. The PCR made use of 60 Vbeta and 13 Jbeta primers. Sequenced by immunoSEQ multiplex PCR; TCRdb stores in-frame clones only, minus some. Of 130,000 or so clones in the sample, around four fifths were seen once. Input material: PBMCs. The receptors shown here come from a male donor in good health and CMV-seronegative.

This rearrangement joins TRBV10-1 to TRBJ1-6; D might be TRBD1 (6 bases). Germline V gives CDR1 WNHNN, CDR2 SYGVQD (reference sequence). Trimming stripped 8 bases from V and 3 bases from J, with 20 bases between. The CDR3 is 17 amino acids. CDR3 residues: CASPTLCRQDYNSPLHF. CDR3 nucleotides: TGCGCCAGCCCGACCCTCTGCCGACAGGACTATAATTCACCCCTCCACTTT.

The V call is TRBV7-8, the J call TRBJ1-5; 7 nucleotides line up with TRBD1. The germline gives CDR1 SGHVS, CDR2 FQNEAQ. This CDR3 is built from 15 residues. V shed 2 bases and J 6 bases; nucleotides not matched to a gene: 7. The CDR3 here is CASSLWRGPGQPQHF. The CDR3 DNA follows: TGTGCCAGCAGCTTATGGAGGGGGCCGGGTCAGCCCCAGCATTTT.

In its sample, this clone was seen a few times. The junction departs from the called germline gene at one end, perhaps through a read error. V is TRBV7-9 and J is TRBJ1-2; 8 bases are a match to TRBD1. This CDR3 has 12 amino acids. From germline, CDR1 is SEHNR and CDR2 FQNEAQ (reference sequence). The CDR3 spells CSSVRGPNGYTF. In DNA form, the CDR3 reads TGTTCCAGCGTCAGGGGGCCCAATGGCTACACCTTC. Using reference TRBV7-9 and TRBJ1-2 for the parts outside the CDR3, the full variable domain is DTGVSQNPRHKITKRGQNVTFRCDPISEHNRLYWYRQTLGQGPEFLTYFQNEAQLEKSRLLSDRFSAERPKGSFSTLEIQRTEQGDSAMYLCSSVRGPNGYTFGSGTRLTVV.

The V call is TRBV12-5, the J call TRBJ2-2, with D unclear. CDR3 length: 13 amino acids. Germline V CDR1 and CDR2: LGHNT, FRNRAP. Trimming took off 4 bases at V and 1 base at J, with 4 bases between the two ends. The CDR3 reads CASGSGNTGELFF. For the CDR3, the DNA is TGTGCTAGTGGTTCAGGGAACACCGGGGAGCTGTTTTTT.

V is TRBV4-1 and J is TRBJ2-7; D gene unclear. Germline V gene sequence: CDR1 MGHRA, CDR2 YSYEKL. The V and J ends lost 0 bases and 1 base respectively, with 16 bases between them. This CDR3 is 17 amino acids long. Written as DNA, the CDR3 is TGCGCCAGCAGCCAAGACCAGAGACTGGCCCGTTCCTACGAGCAGTACTTC. Protein: CASSQDQRLARSYEQYF.

CDR3 coding DNA: TGTGCCAGCAGCCCGTCGCGATCCTACGAGCAGTACTTC. It yields the protein CASSPSRSYEQYF. This chain links TRBV11-3 with TRBJ2-7; D gene unclear. Trimming took off 5 bases at V and 1 base at J, with 9 bases between the two ends. Germline V gene sequence: CDR1 SGHNT, CDR2 YENEEA. This CDR3 contains 13 residues.

This clone was detected only a few times. The chain employs TRBV5-4 and TRBJ2-7; TRBD2 agrees at 11 bases. Germline V gives CDR1 SGHNT, CDR2 YYREEE (reference sequence). The CDR3 contains 14 residues. V lost 4 bases, J lost 6 bases, and 6 bases stayed unmatched. The CDR3 spells CASSHLAGGGEQYF. CDR3 DNA: TGTGCCAGCAGCCATTTAGCGGGAGGGGGCGAGCAGTACTTC.

The genes are TRBV4-3 and TRBJ1-1; 12 positions agree with TRBD1. This CDR3 contains 15 residues. Trimming at V came to 4 bases and at J to 4 bases, leaving 4 bases not matched to a gene. Germline CDR1 reads LGHNA; CDR2 reads YSLEER. The CDR3 reads CASSLGTGGFTEAFF. In DNA form, the CDR3 reads TGCGCCAGCAGCCTTGGGACAGGGGGCTTCACTGAAGCTTTCTTT.

The CDR3 reads CASSQEVGLRSEKLFF. For the CDR3, the DNA is TGCGCCAGCAGCCAAGAGGTCGGGTTGCGGAGTGAAAAACTGTTTTTT. This chain joins TRBV4-1 and TRBJ1-4, with D hard to call. Germline V gives CDR1 MGHRA, CDR2 YSYEKL. The CDR3 length is 16 residues. Between the trimmed V and J ends, which lost 0 bases and 7 bases, there was a span of 15 bases.

Only a few counts were recorded for this clone. Other DNA sequences in the same sample also yield this CDR3. The chain joins TRBV29-1 to TRBJ2-7, with D maybe TRBD2 (5 bases). V was trimmed by 3 bases and J by 4 bases, leaving 13 bases between them. The CDR3 sequence is 13 residues long. Germline lookup yields CDR1 SQVTM and CDR2 ANQGSEA. CDR3 residues: CSVENARGYEQYF. Here the CDR3 DNA reads TGCAGCGTTGAGAACGCGAGAGGGTACGAGCAGTACTTC.

This rearrangement joins TRBV5-8 to TRBJ2-7; D unclear. Trimming stripped 0 bases from V and 2 bases from J, with 6 bases between. CDR3 length equals 13 residues. The germline CDR1 and CDR2 sequences are SGHTS and YDEGEE. The CDR3 loop is CASSLVAPYEQYF. CDR3 DNA: TGTGCCAGCAGCTTGGTGGCTCCCTACGAGCAGTACTTC. Supplemented by reference TRBV5-8 and TRBJ2-7, the full variable domain reads EAGVTQSPTHLIKTRGQQATLRCSPISGHTSVYWYQQALGLGLQFLLWYDEGEERNRGNFPPRFSGRQFPNYSSELNVNALELEDSALYLCASSLVAPYEQYFGPGTRLTVT.

This sequence joins TRBV7-2 and TRBJ2-7; D gene unclear. V was cut by 0 bases and J by 0 bases, with 6 bases left in between. From germline, CDR1 is SGHTA and CDR2 FQGNSA. CDR3 size: 14 residues. This CDR3 is CASSLAILSYEQYF. The CDR3 region has the DNA TGTGCCAGCAGCTTAGCTATTCTCTCCTACGAGCAGTACTTC.

This clone showed up just a few times. The chain joins TRBV19 to TRBJ2-1; D call uncertain. The CDR3 runs to 13 residues. V was cut by 3 bases and J by 8 bases, with 11 bases left in between. The germline gives CDR1 LNHDA, CDR2 SQIVND (reference sequence). For the CDR3, the DNA is TGTGCCAGTAGTATTCCGAAAGTAGATGAGCAGTTCTTC. This translates into CASSIPKVDEQFF.

This clone was observed a handful of times. The chain is built from TRBV15 and TRBJ1-5; TRBD1 matches at 8 bases. CDR3 length: 14 residues. V lost 5 bases to trimming and J lost 10 bases; unmatched junction nucleotides: 10. The V gene's germline CDR1 is LNHNV and CDR2 YYDKDF (reference sequence). CDR3 sequence: CATSLDRGRDPQHF. CDR3 DNA sequence: TGTGCCACCAGCTTAGACAGGGGTCGGGATCCCCAGCATTTT. The full variable domain, in which reference TRBV15 and TRBJ1-5 provide the parts outside the CDR3, is DAMVIQNPRYQVTQFGKPVTLSCSQTLNHNVMYWYQQKSSQAPKLLFHYYDKDFNNEADTPDNFQSRRPNTSFCFLDIRSPGLGDTAMYLCATSLDRGRDPQHFGDGTRLSIL.

V and J are TRBV5-6 and TRBJ2-5, with TRBD1 identical over 10 bases. With V trimmed by 4 bases and J by 9 bases, 12 bases remained unmatched. CDR3 length equals 15 residues. Germline V gives CDR1 SGHDT, CDR2 YYEEEE. The CDR3 sequence: CASSQPGTGVGAQYF. In nucleotides, the CDR3 is TGTGCCAGCAGCCAGCCCGGGACAGGGGTAGGGGCCCAGTACTTC.

This clone turned up a few times. The rearrangement links TRBV4-3 to TRBJ2-1, with 11 bases identical to TRBD1. The CDR3 runs 16 residues. Germline trimming cut 0 bases from V and 4 bases from J; bases unmatched to any gene: 2. Germline V gene sequence: CDR1 LGHNA, CDR2 YSLEER. As DNA, the CDR3 is TGCGCCAGCAGCCAAGATGGGACAGGGGGTTACAATGAGCAGTTCTTC. Translation gives CASSQDGTGGYNEQFF.

This rearrangement joins TRBV30 to TRBJ2-7; 11 bases fit TRBD2. There are 16 residues in the CDR3. Germline V gives CDR1 GTSNPN, CDR2 SVGIG (reference sequence). V lost 2 bases, J lost 2 bases, and 8 bases stayed unmatched. The CDR3 sequence: CAWSRRSGRVPYEQYF. CDR3 nucleotide sequence: TGTGCCTGGAGTCGGCGTAGCGGGAGGGTCCCCTACGAGCAGTACTTC.

This chain joins TRBV5-6 and TRBJ1-5; a weak D match, TRBD1 (6 bases). This CDR3 comprises 14 residues. V lost 1 base and J lost 1, with 6 bases in between. Germline CDR1 SGHDT, CDR2 YYEEEE. In DNA, the CDR3 is TGTGCCAGCAGCTTGAGGGGGAGCAATCAGCCCCAGCATTTT. Translation: CASSLRGSNQPQHF.

V usage is TRBV29-1 and J usage is TRBJ2-1; TRBD2 agrees at 11 bases. Germline CDR1 SQVTM, CDR2 ANQGSEA. J lost 8 bases, V lost 1 base, and 13 bases had no gene match. The CDR3 has 17 amino acids. CDR3 DNA: TGCAGCGTTGAAGCCCCATCACTAGCGGGAGACTGGTATGAGCAGTTCTTC. Its translation: CSVEAPSLAGDWYEQFF.

The chain has TRBV9 and TRBJ2-1, with 9 nucleotides matching TRBD2. The CDR3 runs to 17 residues. Germline loops: CDR1 SGDLS, CDR2 YYNGEE. V lost 1 base and J lost 3; bases outside the gene matches: 8. The CDR3 DNA reads as TGTGCCAGCAGCGTACCCGGGGCTAGCGGGGACTACAATGAGCAGTTCTTC. Its translation is CASSVPGASGDYNEQFF.

This clone was seen only a few times. The chain carries TRBV6-1 and TRBJ1-5; TRBD1 might be the D (5 bases). Germline lookup yields CDR1 MNHNS and CDR2 SASEGT. The CDR3 runs to 13 residues. Between the trimmed V and J ends, which lost 4 bases and 3 bases, there was a span of 7 bases. Here the CDR3 DNA reads TGTGCCAGCAGTGGACAGTCCAATCAGCCCCAGCATTTT. Translation: CASSGQSNQPQHF.

This rearrangement joins TRBV15 to TRBJ2-1; the match to TRBD2 covers 7 bases. This CDR3 contains 15 residues. Germline V gene lookup returns CDR1 LNHNV and CDR2 YYDKDF (reference sequence). With 2 bases clipped from V and 6 bases from J, the junction kept 7 bases outside the gene matches. The CDR3 protein is CATSRWGGEFNEQFF. The CDR3 coding sequence is TGTGCCACCAGCAGATGGGGGGGGGAATTCAATGAGCAGTTCTTC.

The gene calls are TRBV7-2 and TRBJ1-2; no reliable D call. The CDR3 totals 14 residues. The germline V gene encodes CDR1 SGHTA and CDR2 FQGNSA. The V end lost 1 base, the J end lost 2 bases, and 8 bases lay between the germline ends. CDR3 residues: CASSLEGGNYGYTF. CDR3 DNA: TGTGCCAGCAGCTTAGAAGGAGGGAACTATGGCTACACCTTC.

The V call is TRBV15, the J call TRBJ1-5; tentative D call: TRBD1 (5 bases). Germline V gene sequence: CDR1 LNHNV, CDR2 YYDKDF (reference sequence). V was cut by 1 base and J by 8 bases, with 6 bases left in between. CDR3 length equals 12 residues. This CDR3 is CATSRGGEPQHF. CDR3 nucleotide sequence: TGTGCCACCAGCAGAGGGGGGGAGCCCCAGCATTTT.

This clone has a handful of counts. The chain combines TRBV5-4 with TRBJ2-7; TRBD1 matches 10 bases. The V segment lost 4 bases and the J segment 1 base; nucleotides outside the gene matches: 5. This CDR3 is built from 15 residues. The germline V gene has CDR1 SGHNT and CDR2 YYREEE (reference sequence). The CDR3 bases are TGTGCCAGCAGCACCCCGGGACAGGGGTCCTACGAGCAGTACTTC. Translation: CASSTPGQGSYEQYF.